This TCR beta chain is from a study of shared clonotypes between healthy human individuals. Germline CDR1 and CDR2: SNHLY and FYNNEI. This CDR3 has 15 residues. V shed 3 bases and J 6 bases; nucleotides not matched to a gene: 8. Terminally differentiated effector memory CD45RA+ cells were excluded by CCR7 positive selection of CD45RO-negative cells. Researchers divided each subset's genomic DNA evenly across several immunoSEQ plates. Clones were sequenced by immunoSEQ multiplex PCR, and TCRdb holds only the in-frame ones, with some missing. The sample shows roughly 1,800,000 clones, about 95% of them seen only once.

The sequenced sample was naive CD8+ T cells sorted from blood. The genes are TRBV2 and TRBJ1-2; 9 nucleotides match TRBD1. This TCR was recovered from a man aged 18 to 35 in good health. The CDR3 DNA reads TGTGCCAGCAGTGAGGGACAGGGCCGAGTCGATGGCTACACCTTC. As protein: CASSEGQGRVDGYTF. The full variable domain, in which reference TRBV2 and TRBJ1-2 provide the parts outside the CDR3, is EPEVTQTPSHQVTQMGQEVILRCVPISNHLYFYWYRQILGQKVEFLVSFYNNEISEKSEIFDDQFSVERPDGSNFTLKIRSTKLEDSAMYFCASSEGQGRVDGYTFGSGTRLTVV.